Sequencing of this T cell receptor (beta chain) was carried out in a study of identical twins. TCRdb reprocessed the 5' RACE reads with MiXCR, giving one entry per CDR3 protein. The sample contains some 760,000 distinct CDR3 sequences, about 20% of which appear only once. Healthy Caucasians made up all donors. Whole-study results and caveats: Out-of-frame alpha sequences shared by twins were enriched for low generation probability.

With respect to this clonotype: Its specificity is unknown.

The CDR3 length is 16 residues. Trimming shortened V by 7 bases and J by 2 bases, and 21 bases separated the two germline ends. Germline V gives CDR1 MNHEY, CDR2 SVGEGT. These data were also filed under a second study, of T cells expressing NK-cell markers. That work states: In several donors, these clonotypes also led the CD3+CD56-NKG2C+ fraction.

The sequence came from a woman aged 18-29 years in good health. The chain joins TRBV6-2 or TRBV6-3 to TRBJ2-7; a possible D gene is TRBD2 (7 bases). Sequencing was carried out using PBMCs. The CDR3 DNA is TGTGCCAGCACACCATGGGGGGGCGGCCTTACCTACGAGCAGTACTTC. It encodes CASTPWGGGLTYEQYF.